The entry that follows covers one T cell receptor beta chain sequence. Its recognized antigen is unknown. No base qualities exist here, and no much larger clone lies one base off it. The immunoSEQ Assay, a bias-controlled multiplex PCR, was used to amplify TCRbeta CDR3 regions from genomic DNA. In the paper's pipeline: The number of nucleated cells in each sample was estimated by amplification of reference gene primers within the assay. To quantify the absolute abundance of each unique TCRbeta CDR3 rearrangement, sequence reads were collapsed and filtered. Productive Simpson clonality was computed per sample as the square root of Simpson's diversity index over productive rearrangements. TCRdb holds this immuneACCESS table with in-frame rearrangements only. Some clones are missing; in checked studies, unresolved V genes explain under half, and the rest has no known cause. Clone size and V and J calls were adopted from that table, with D and trimming inferred from the DNA. The sample data list over 95,000 clones, and around 89% of these were observed just once. Jointly, the top ten make up about 18% of the sample.

The germline V gene sets CDR1 to MGHDK and CDR2 to SYGVNS. V and J are truncated by 4 bases and 4 bases respectively, leaving an intervening sequence of 8 bases. Spanning cysteine to phenylalanine, the CDR3 consists of 13 amino acids. This entry keeps only the CDR3 DNA: 39 bases, framed from base 1. The data derive from a study of blood T cell repertoires in COVID-19 (dated by TCRdb to about 2020). About the full investigation: Samples covering the acute and convalescent phases of COVID-19 were provided by collaborators in the United States, Italy and Spain. The material from the prospective study consisted of cDNA or gDNA derived from T cells, B-cell-depleted T cells, or PBMCs. Subjects who had been exposed to COVID-19, were actively infected with it, or had recovered from it provided the deeply sampled blood TCRbeta repertoires that made up the dataset. The repertoires were released in a freely available public database meant as a resource for research on the immune response to SARS-CoV-2. Samples were obtained from the ongoing ImmuneRACE study (first 160 participants) and from some 1,200 subjects provided by 6 global collaborators. Sample metadata almost always included a de-identified subject ID, COVID-19 status, age in years and sex. HLA class I and class II types, where available, came from metadata supplied by the sample provider rather than from assay-based typing.

Beyond this particular receptor, the publication reports: The quantity of clinical and demographic metadata differed by source and by participant and was supplied without curation.

The collaborating institutions used their own protocols to collect whole blood in K2EDTA tubes. Collaborator samples were shipped for TCRbeta analysis as frozen whole blood, isolated PBMCs, or DNA extracted from either sample type. This chain joins TRBV25-1 to TRBJ2-1; the D gene cannot be named for sure. Sequencing was carried out using peripheral blood. The TCR comes from a human donor with acute or convalescent COVID-19. The donor label of this sample is uncertain. The nucleotide sequence is TGTGCCAGCAGTGTGGGCATGTACAATGAGCAGTTCTTC. The resulting protein is CASSVGMYNEQFF.